This T cell receptor beta chain was retrieved from a study of human T cells and chemical hapten exposure. Regarding the study as a whole: After DPC sensitization, TCRs above 1 in 1000 frequency showed no change.

Time point reported: pre-sensitization, week 0. Treatment meaning: therapeutic diphenylcyclopropenone sensitization with weekly scalp DPC. Blood draws preceded each patch test application. The V gene's germline CDR1 is SGHVS and CDR2 FQNEAQ. The CDR3 contains 17 residues. Trimming removed 7 bases at V and 0 bases at J, with 19 bases between. This clonotype has ten or more counts. The target antigen is unknown. TCRdb itself ran the RACE reads through MiXCR, one entry per CDR3 protein. The data show about 80,000 distinct CDR3 sequences, 14% seen once. This rearrangement joins TRBV7-8 to TRBJ2-1; a weak D match, TRBD2 (5 bases). The source material was whole blood, sampled in connection with sensitization to the hapten diphenylcyclopropenone (DPC). This TCR was sampled from a woman between 45 and 60 years old with alopecia areata. Some clones in this sample may be carry-over from other donors' samples. In nucleotides, the CDR3 is TGTGCCAGCACCCCGGTTGGCGGTCGGGGCTCCTACAATGAGCAGTTCTTC. It codes for CASTPVGGRGSYNEQFF.